This TCR beta chain is from a study of prognosis after radiotherapy for stage I lung cancer. Study at large: Enrolled patients had stage I non-small cell lung cancer and entered the cohort between early 2018 and 2019. Findings of the study overall: Shannon entropy (measured after stereotactic body radiation therapy) was lower in patients who went on to develop distant metastases.

This clonotype was recorded at least ten times. Its specificity is unknown. The junction departs from germline at one end; a sequencing error may be responsible. The authors amplified TCR beta CDR3 from genomic DNA using two-round multiplex PCR. The first round of PCR was done with primers that matched each TRBV and TRBJ gene. For its second round, the PCR relied on universal primers. A single record per CDR3 protein comes from TCRdb applying MiXCR to the multiplex PCR reads. This table has 13,000 to 15,000 distinct CDR3 sequences, over 25% appearing once. Sample collection consisted of about 5.4 milliliters of peripheral blood drawn at each of two time points. Germline assignment: CDR1 SSHAT and CDR2 FNYEAQ (reference sequence). CDR3 length: 16 amino acids.

The clonotype comes from a donor over 45 with non-small cell lung cancer. The input for sequencing was PBMCs, taken before or after stereotactic body radiation therapy (not recorded which). This chain joins TRBV7-7 and TRBJ2-5; weak D call: TRBD1 (5 bases). The CDR3 reads CASSLGAHPRSETQYF. Written as DNA, the CDR3 is TGTGCTAGCAGCTTAGGGGCTCACCCCCGATCGGAGACCCAGTACTTC.